The 8 T cell receptor beta chains in this list originate from one sample, sequenced in a study of Tregs in tolerant kidney transplant recipients. Sequencing used immunoSEQ multiplex PCR; TCRdb keeps in-frame clones, though not all of them. This table holds 30,000 or so clones. The material sequenced was CD8+ T cells from blood, taken before the transplant. The receptors derive from a human donor who received a combined kidney and bone marrow transplant.

As to this clone: The read gets to within 3 residues of the CDR3 end, and the germline J gene fills in the rest. The chain couples TRBV4-1 to TRBJ2-1; a possible D gene is TRBD2 (6 bases). Trimming took 1 base from V and 3 from J, leaving 13 bases between them. CDR3 length: 16 residues. Germline CDR1 MGHRA, CDR2 YSYEKL. CDR3: CASSQVWGEGYNEQFF. CDR3 DNA (partial): TGCGCCAGCAGCCAAGTTTGGGGGGAAGGCTACAATGAG.

Points on this clone: The sequence runs out 3 residues before the end of the CDR3; the remainder is reconstructed from the germline J gene. The chain recombines TRBV4-1 with TRBJ2-2; D is perhaps TRBD1 (6 bases). Germline loops: CDR1 MGHRA, CDR2 YSYEKL. V lost 9 bases and J lost 0, with 11 bases in between. This CDR3 contains 14 residues. CDR3 residues: CASMDRTNTGELFF. The sequenced CDR3 bases are TGCGCCAGTATGGACAGAACGAACACCGGGGAG.

Regarding this clone: The read ends 3 residues shy of where the CDR3 ends; the end is completed using the germline J gene. The chain carries TRBV20-1 and TRBJ2-7; a weak D match, TRBD1 (6 bases). V lost 0 bases, J lost 4 bases, and 10 bases lay in between. Germline V CDR1 and CDR2: DFQATT, SNEGSKA (reference sequence). The CDR3 has 13 amino acids. The CDR3 DNA, read in part, is TGCAGTGCTAGAGAAGCAGGGGAATACGAG. Its protein product is CSAREAGEYE. The entire CDR3 protein is CSAREAGEYEQYF.

Details on this clone: The read terminates 3 residues ahead of where the CDR3 ends, so the germline J gene completes it. The chain employs TRBV29-1 and TRBJ2-7; perhaps D is TRBD1 or TRBD2 (5 bases each). This CDR3 is 14 amino acids long. The V end was cut by 6 bases, the J end by 0 bases, with 15 bases between. Germline V gene lookup returns CDR1 SQVTM and CDR2 ANQGSEA. CDR3: CSVRGARSSYEQYF. CDR3 DNA (partial): TGCAGCGTGAGGGGCGCAAGAAGCTCCTACGAG.

For this clone: The read terminates 3 residues before the CDR3 end, so the remaining end is supplied by the germline J gene. The V and J genes are TRBV7-3 and TRBJ2-3; D may be TRBD1 (7 bases). Trimming removed 3 bases from V and 2 bases from J, with 12 bases in between. Looked up from germline, CDR1 is SGHTA and CDR2 is FQGTGA. There are 15 residues in the CDR3. This chain's CDR3 is CASSFSGGTTDTQYF. The sequenced part of the CDR3 DNA is TGTGCCAGCAGCTTCTCAGGGGGGACCACAGATACG. The full variable domain, with the rest looked up from reference TRBV7-3 and TRBJ2-3, is GAGVSQTPSNKVTEKGKYVELRCDPISGHTALYWYRQSLGQGPEFLIYFQGTGAADDSGLPNDRFFAVRPEGSVSTLKIQRTERGDSAVYLCASSFSGGTTDTQYFGPGTRLTVL.

Regarding this clone: The CDR3 is cut off 3 residues early in the read; its end comes from the germline J gene. The chain recombines TRBV5-6 with TRBJ2-3; the D gene is possibly TRBD1 (6 bases). V lost 3 bases and J lost 4, with 9 bases in between. The CDR3 contains 13 residues. Germline values: CDR1 SGHDT, CDR2 YYEEEE. The CDR3 bases that were read are TGTGCCAGCAGCTCCGACAGGCCAGATACG. This encodes CASSSDRPDT. The entire CDR3 protein is CASSSDRPDTQYF.

Points on this clone: The read falls 3 residues short of the CDR3 end, and the missing part is taken from the germline J gene. The chain joins TRBV7-2 to TRBJ2-1, with 9 bases fitting TRBD1. This CDR3 region has 15 residues. The V gene's germline CDR1 is SGHTA and CDR2 FQGNSA. The J segment lost 2 bases and the V segment lost 11 bases, leaving 10 bases of the junction unmatched. The CDR3 bases that were read are TGTGCCTGCCGTCCCGGGACAGGGACCTACAATGAG. Translation gives CACRPGTGTYNE. In full, the CDR3 reads CACRPGTGTYNEQFF.

To note about this clone: The read falls 3 residues short of the CDR3 end, and the missing part is taken from the germline J gene. The V call is TRBV7-9, the J call TRBJ2-5, with D perhaps matching TRBD1 (6 bases). CDR3 length: 15 amino acids. Deletions cut 3 bases from V and 4 bases from J, with 15 bases between. Germline V gene sequence: CDR1 SEHNR, CDR2 FQNEAQ (reference sequence). The covered CDR3 bases are TGTGCCAGCAGCTTGGCCCTTACAGGGAGAGAGACC. It yields the protein CASSLALTGRET. The complete CDR3 reads CASSLALTGRETQYF.